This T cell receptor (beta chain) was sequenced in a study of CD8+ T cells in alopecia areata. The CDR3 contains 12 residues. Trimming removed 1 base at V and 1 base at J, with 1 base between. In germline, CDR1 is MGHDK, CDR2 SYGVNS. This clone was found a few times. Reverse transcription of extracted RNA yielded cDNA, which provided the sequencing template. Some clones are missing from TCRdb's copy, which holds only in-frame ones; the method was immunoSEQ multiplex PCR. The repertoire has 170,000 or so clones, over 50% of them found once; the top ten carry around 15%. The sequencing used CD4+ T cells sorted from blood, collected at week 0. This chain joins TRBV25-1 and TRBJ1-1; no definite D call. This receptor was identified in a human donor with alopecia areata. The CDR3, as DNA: TGTGCCAGCAGTGAATGGAACACTGAAGCTTTCTTT. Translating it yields CASSEWNTEAFF.